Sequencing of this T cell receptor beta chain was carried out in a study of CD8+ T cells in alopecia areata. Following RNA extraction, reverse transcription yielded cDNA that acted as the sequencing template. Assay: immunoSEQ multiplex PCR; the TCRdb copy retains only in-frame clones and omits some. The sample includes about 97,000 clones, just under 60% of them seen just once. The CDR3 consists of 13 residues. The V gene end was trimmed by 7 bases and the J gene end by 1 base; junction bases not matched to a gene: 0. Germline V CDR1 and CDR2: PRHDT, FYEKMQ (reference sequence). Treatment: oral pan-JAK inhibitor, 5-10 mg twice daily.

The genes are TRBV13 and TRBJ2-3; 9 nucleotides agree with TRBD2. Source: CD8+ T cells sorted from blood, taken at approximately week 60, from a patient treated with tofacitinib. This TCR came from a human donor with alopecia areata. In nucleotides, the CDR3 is TGTGCCAGCACTAGCGGGGGCACAGATACGCAGTATTTT. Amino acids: CASTSGGTDTQYF.